The present T cell receptor beta chain was sequenced within a study of blood T cell repertoires in COVID-19. The wider study: Samples taken during acute and convalescent COVID-19 were collected in the United States, Italy and Spain. Sources were T cells, B-cell-depleted T cells, or PBMCs; the material itself was cDNA or gDNA.

V shed 1 base and J shed 2 bases, with 10 bases lying between them. Germline values: CDR1 SGHNT, CDR2 YENEEA. The CDR3 runs 15 residues. Per the study methods: Amplification from reference gene primers served as the basis for estimated nucleated cell counts. Using immunoSEQ multiplex PCR, the repertoire was profiled, and TCRdb retains in-frame clones only, with some absent. V, J and clone size are those of that table, while D and trimming were read from the DNA. This table has 25,000 to 35,000 clones, around 91% appearing once. The TCR originated in an elderly man with acute or convalescent COVID-19. The V call is TRBV11-3, the J call TRBJ2-3, with unresolved D. Sequencing was done on a sample of peripheral blood. This chain's CDR3 is CASSLGIAFTDTQYF. The DNA of the CDR3 is TGTGCCAGCAGCTTAGGAATAGCTTTCACAGATACGCAGTATTTT.